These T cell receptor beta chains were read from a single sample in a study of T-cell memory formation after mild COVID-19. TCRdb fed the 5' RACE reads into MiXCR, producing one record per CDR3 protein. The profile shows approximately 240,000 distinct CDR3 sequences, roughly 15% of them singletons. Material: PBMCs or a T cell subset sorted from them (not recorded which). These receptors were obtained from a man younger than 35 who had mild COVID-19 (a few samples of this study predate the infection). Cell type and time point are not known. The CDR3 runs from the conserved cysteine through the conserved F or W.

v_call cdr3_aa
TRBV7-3 CASSPGGAGDTQYF
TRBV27 CASRPKLYRQRTSTDTQYF
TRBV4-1 CASSPPDRVGTEAFF
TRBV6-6 CASSYSPSGVLDNQPQHF
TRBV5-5 CASSLFRGDEKLFF
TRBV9 CASTPSPYNEQFF
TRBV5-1 CASTHQGTSGSTDTQYF
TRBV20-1 CSARGTGDQPQHF
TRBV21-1 CASSKDQESEQFF
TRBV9 CASSVAPTTDTEAFF
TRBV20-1 CSALPVGLRNIQYF
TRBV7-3 CASSWDYSGELFF
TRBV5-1 CASSPADGRNTQYF
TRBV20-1 CSARAGPTGELFF
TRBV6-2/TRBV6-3 CASRRDRGRKYEQYF
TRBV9 CASSVGAGTANYGYTF
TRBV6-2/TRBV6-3 CASSYSTRGVRTEAFF
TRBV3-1 CATCQSEGSETQYF
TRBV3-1 CASSPQGSLYGYTF
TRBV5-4 CASSFISGGVNEQFF
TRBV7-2 CASRKTGGGSSYEQYF
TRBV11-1 CASSQDYREQFF
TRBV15 CATSKLQGAGNEQYF
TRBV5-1 CASSLQGPNQPQHF
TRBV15 CATSKGALGDGYTF
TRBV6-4 CASSDSQGSTDTQYF
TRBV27 CASSPRGGYTGELFF
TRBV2 CAGGGTFSYNEQFF
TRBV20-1 CSAPRPPLAKNIQYF
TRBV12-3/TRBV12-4 CASSWRIAGDTEAFF
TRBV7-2 CASSEKRTGELFF
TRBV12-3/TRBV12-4 CASSFSGNTIYF
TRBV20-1 CSAREGTDTEAFF
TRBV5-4 CASSWDRHNEQFF
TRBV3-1 CASSQDWGGNTEAFF
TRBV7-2 CASSLGAGFVYNEQFF
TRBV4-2 CASSQAARPNSGNTIYF
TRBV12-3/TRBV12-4 CASSLQGNEQYF
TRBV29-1 CSVSSGTGNSYNEQFF
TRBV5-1 CASSRTLPRIQETQYF
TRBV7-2 CASSLVMSQGNSPLHF
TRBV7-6 CASSFPHGLALQETQYF